This is a list of T cell receptor beta chains from one sample in a study of monozygotic twins with inflammatory bowel disease. TCRdb re-called the 5' RACE reads; one entry per CDR3 protein, DNA not given. This sample's table has 200,000 to 250,000 distinct CDR3 sequences. Material: blood. The receptors were sampled from a human donor with ulcerative colitis or Crohn's disease, or a healthy co-twin of an affected twin (not recorded which). The CDR3 runs from the conserved cysteine through the conserved F or W.

V,J,CDR3
TRBV4-2,TRBJ1-1,CASSQDGESAFF
TRBV9,TRBJ2-6,CASSGNFGQGRAGANVLTF
TRBV12-3/TRBV12-4,TRBJ1-1,CASSLDSPEQGFTEAFF
TRBV7-9,TRBJ2-3,CASSLAGGPTDTQYF
TRBV12-3/TRBV12-4,TRBJ1-4,CASSLSAGTGNEKLFF
TRBV28,TRBJ1-1,CASRTGQPAMNTEAFF
TRBV28,TRBJ2-4,CATEDVLNIQYF
TRBV12-3/TRBV12-4,TRBJ1-4,CASSPGGGGTNEKLFF
TRBV11-2,TRBJ2-2,CASGLAGGPAGELFF
TRBV7-3,TRBJ2-1,CASSLTGPLSLYNEQFF
TRBV20-1,TRBJ1-2,CSARTGGDYGYTF
TRBV27,TRBJ2-5,CASSSPLGTQYF
TRBV4-2,TRBJ2-1,CASSQDLSAGKFF
TRBV6-5,TRBJ2-7,CASSYSSAGPSYEQYF
TRBV4-2,TRBJ1-6,CASSPGGSQGYNSPLHF
TRBV7-9,TRBJ2-1,CASNPRGEGNEQFF
TRBV5-1,TRBJ2-2,CASSPGQAPNTGELFF
TRBV5-1,TRBJ2-2,CASSWDGLTGELFF
TRBV24-1,TRBJ1-5,CATSDNTWSQPQHF
TRBV9,TRBJ2-5,CASSASGGRETQYF
TRBV10-3,TRBJ2-7,CACSGTGLGQYF
TRBV5-1,TRBJ2-2,CASSGGGSRTGELFF
TRBV28,TRBJ2-7,CATKAGPLEQYF
TRBV6-5,TRBJ2-3,CASSSSFGTGGDTQYF
TRBV6-1,TRBJ1-5,CASGPDPRGNQPQHF
TRBV28,TRBJ1-4,CASSLSSRYEKLFF
TRBV12-3/TRBV12-4,TRBJ2-3,CASSLGTASTDTQYF
TRBV7-9,TRBJ2-7,CASSLAGGTGGNEQYF
TRBV6-1,TRBJ2-7,CASSFGRSYEQYF
TRBV9,TRBJ2-2,CASSAPDRGPGELFF
TRBV5-1,TRBJ2-3,CASSTSGGPADTQYF
TRBV20-1,TRBJ2-7,CSASGSTEEQYF
TRBV5-1,TRBJ2-7,CASSTTGTGSYEQYF
TRBV29-1,TRBJ2-7,CSVSRSISYEQYF
TRBV12-3/TRBV12-4,TRBJ2-3,CASSFRGVKVGLLTDTQYF
TRBV28,TRBJ2-7,CASSLYGRNYFEQYF
TRBV15,TRBJ2-7,CATSRGQTYEQYF
TRBV12-5,TRBJ2-5,CASGYGTLETQYF
TRBV10-3,TRBJ2-7,CAISGGTYEQYF
TRBV5-1,TRBJ2-1,CASSSWSLPGNEQFF
TRBV4-1,TRBJ2-1,CASSQEHRAYNEQFF
TRBV15,TRBJ2-1,CATSQAANEQFF
TRBV7-3,TRBJ2-7,CASSLGRSYEQYF
TRBV11-1,TRBJ2-7,CASSLPQVGQSLSYEQYF
TRBV30,TRBJ1-5,CAWSGGLRPQHF
TRBV29-1,TRBJ2-7,CSVVGLAGDEQYF
TRBV11-2,TRBJ2-3,CASSLSQYGDTQYF